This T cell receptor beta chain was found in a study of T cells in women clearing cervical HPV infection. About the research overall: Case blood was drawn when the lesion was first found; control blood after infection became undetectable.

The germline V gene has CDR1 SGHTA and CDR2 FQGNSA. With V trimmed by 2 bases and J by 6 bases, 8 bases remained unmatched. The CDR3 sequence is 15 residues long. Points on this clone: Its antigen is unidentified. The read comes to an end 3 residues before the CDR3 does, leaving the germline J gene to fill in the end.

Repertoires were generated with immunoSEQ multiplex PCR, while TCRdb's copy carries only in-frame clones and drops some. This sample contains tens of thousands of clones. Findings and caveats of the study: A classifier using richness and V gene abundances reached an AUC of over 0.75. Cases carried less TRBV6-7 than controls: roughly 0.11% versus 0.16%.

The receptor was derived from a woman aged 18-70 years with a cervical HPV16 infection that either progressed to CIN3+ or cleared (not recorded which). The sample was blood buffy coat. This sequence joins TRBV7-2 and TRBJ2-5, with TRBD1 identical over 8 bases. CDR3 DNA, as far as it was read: TGTGCCAGCAGCTTAACGGCCAGGGGGCGGAAGACC. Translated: CASSLTARGRKT. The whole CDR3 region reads CASSLTARGRKTQYF.